This TCR beta chain was obtained from a study of identifying expanded T cells in peripheral blood. Collection occurred without any documented infections or immune events in donors. This CDR3 comprises 14 residues. V was trimmed by 5 bases and J by 7 bases, leaving 18 bases between them. Germline loops: CDR1 SEHNR, CDR2 FQNEAQ (reference sequence). Assay: immunoSEQ multiplex PCR; the TCRdb copy retains only in-frame clones and omits some. This table has 100,000 to 150,000 clones, around 88% appearing once. The chain is built from TRBV7-9 and TRBJ2-7; either TRBD1 or TRBD2 may fit D (5 bases each). The sequenced material came from blood. This sequence was found in a person aged 18 to 75 in good health. CDR3 bases: TGTGCCAGCAGCCCCCTAGCAGGGCGAGAGGAGCAGTACTTC. Its translation is CASSPLAGREEQYF.